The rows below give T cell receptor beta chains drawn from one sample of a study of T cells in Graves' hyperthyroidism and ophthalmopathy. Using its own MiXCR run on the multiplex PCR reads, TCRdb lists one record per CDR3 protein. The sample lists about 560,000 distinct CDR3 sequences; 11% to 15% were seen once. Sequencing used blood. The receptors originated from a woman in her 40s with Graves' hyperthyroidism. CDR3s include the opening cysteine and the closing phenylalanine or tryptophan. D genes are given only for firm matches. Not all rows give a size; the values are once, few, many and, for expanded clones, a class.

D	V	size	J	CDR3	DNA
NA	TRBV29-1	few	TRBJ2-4	CSVGDTLAKNIQYF	TGCAGCGTTGGCGACACCCTAGCCAAAAACATTCAGTACTTC
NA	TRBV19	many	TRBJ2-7	CASSTAGKKSYEQYF	TGTGCCAGTAGCACCGCGGGGAAGAAGAGCTACGAGCAGTACTTC
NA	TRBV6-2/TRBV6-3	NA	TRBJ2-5	CASSIYQETQYF	TGTGCCAGCAGTATTTACCAAGAGACCCAGTACTTC
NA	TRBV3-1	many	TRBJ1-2	CASSQVSGAAGYTF	TGTGCCAGCAGCCAAGTATCTGGGGCAGCTGGCTACACCTTC
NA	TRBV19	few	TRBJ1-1	CASKNTEAFF	TGTGCCAGTAAAAACACTGAAGCTTTCTTT
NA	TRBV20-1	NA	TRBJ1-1	CSARYAGRGAFF	TGCAGTGCTAGATACGCGGGGCGCGGAGCTTTCTTT
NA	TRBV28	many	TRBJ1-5	CASSLDSLTSNQPQHF	TGTGCCAGCAGTTTAGACAGCTTAACTTCCAATCAGCCCCAGCATTTT
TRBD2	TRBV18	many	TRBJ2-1	CASSPWTSGNEQFF	TGTGCCAGCTCACCCTGGACTAGCGGGAATGAGCAGTTCTTC
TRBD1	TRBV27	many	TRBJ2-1	CASSFGRGLGQGYNEQFF	TGTGCCAGCAGTTTTGGCAGGGGGCTAGGACAGGGATACAATGAGCAGTTCTTC
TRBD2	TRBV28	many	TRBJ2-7	CASSLTSGISSYEQYF	TGTGCCAGCAGTTTAACGAGCGGGATTAGCTCCTACGAGCAGTACTTC
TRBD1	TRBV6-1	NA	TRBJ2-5	CASSGTGAETQYF	TGTGCCAGCAGTGGGACAGGGGCCGAGACCCAGTACTTC
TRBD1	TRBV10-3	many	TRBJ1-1	CAIRPGTGAQNTEAFF	TGTGCCATCAGGCCCGGGACAGGGGCCCAGAACACTGAAGCTTTCTTT
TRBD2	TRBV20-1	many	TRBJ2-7	CSARVLAGQSSYEQYF	TGCAGTGCTAGAGTACTAGCGGGACAAAGCTCCTACGAGCAGTACTTC
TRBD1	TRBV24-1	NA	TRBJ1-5	CATSGAPLGQDNQPQHF	TGTGCCACCAGTGGGGCCCCGTTGGGACAGGACAATCAGCCCCAGCATTTT
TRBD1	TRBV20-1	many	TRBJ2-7	CSANPGQGGYEQYF	TGCAGTGCTAATCCGGGACAGGGCGGTTACGAGCAGTACTTC
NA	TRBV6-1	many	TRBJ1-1	CASISDGNTEAFF	TGTGCCAGCATCTCCGACGGGAACACTGAAGCTTTCTTT
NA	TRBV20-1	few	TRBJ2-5	CSARDYAGIQETQYF	TGCAGTGCTAGAGATTATGCCGGAATACAAGAGACCCAGTACTTC
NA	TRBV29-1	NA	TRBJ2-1	CSVEGTYNEQFF	TGCAGCGTTGAAGGGACTTACAATGAGCAGTTCTTC
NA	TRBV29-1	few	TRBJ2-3	CSVVTSSFSTDTQYF	TGCAGCGTTGTGACTAGTTCCTTCAGTACAGATACGCAGTATTTT
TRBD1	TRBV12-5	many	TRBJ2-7	CASGRPGQYYEQYF	TGTGCTAGTGGACGCCCGGGACAGTACTACGAGCAGTACTTC